Below, one TCR beta chain is given with its context. What it binds is unknown. This entry belongs to a study of cytomegalovirus exposure and HLA in healthy donors. Study-wide results and limits: Relative to the approximately 700-donor mean, N-insertions were reportedly fewer in an Asian-associated ancestry cluster in a later analysis.

V gave up 2 bases and J gave up 8 bases; unmatched junction bases: 6. This CDR3 is 15 amino acids long. The germline gives CDR1 MNHEY, CDR2 SVGAGI. The study sampled nominally healthy donors, though unrecorded immune exposures were likely. 13 Jbeta primers and 60 Vbeta primers were used for the PCR. Some clones are missing from TCRdb's copy, which holds only in-frame ones; the method was immunoSEQ multiplex PCR. The clone table shows tens of thousands of clones, with the ten largest holding approximately 15%. Input material: PBMCs. The genes are TRBV6-5 and TRBJ2-4, with 10 bases matching TRBD1. The clonotype was recovered from a boy aged 10-17 years in good health and CMV-seronegative. CDR3 in amino acids: CASSYAPGQGHIQYF. Written as DNA, the CDR3 is TGTGCCAGCAGTTACGCACCGGGACAGGGGCACATTCAGTACTTC.